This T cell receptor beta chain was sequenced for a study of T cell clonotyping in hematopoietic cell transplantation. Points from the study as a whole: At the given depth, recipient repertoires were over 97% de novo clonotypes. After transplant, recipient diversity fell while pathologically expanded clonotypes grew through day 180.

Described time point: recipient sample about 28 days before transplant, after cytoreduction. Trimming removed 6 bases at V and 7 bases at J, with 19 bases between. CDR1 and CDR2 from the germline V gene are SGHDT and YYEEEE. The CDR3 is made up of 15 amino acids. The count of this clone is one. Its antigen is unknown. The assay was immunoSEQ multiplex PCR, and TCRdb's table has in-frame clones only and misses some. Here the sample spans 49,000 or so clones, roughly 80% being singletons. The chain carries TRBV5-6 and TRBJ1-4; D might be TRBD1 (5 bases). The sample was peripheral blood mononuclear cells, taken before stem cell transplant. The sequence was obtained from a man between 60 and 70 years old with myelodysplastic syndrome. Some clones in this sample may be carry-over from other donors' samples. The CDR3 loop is CASTLRSRDAEKLFF. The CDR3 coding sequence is TGTGCCAGCACCCTACGATCCAGGGACGCTGAAAAACTGTTTTTT.